The clone carrying this T cell receptor beta chain was counted a few times. The source of the sample is a study of blood T cell repertoires in COVID-19. Whole-study context: The analysed material was cDNA or gDNA that came from T cells, B-cell-depleted T cells, or PBMCs.

In the original analysis: Cell counts per sample came from amplifying reference gene primers. The repertoire was sequenced with immunoSEQ multiplex PCR; TCRdb's copy has only in-frame clones and lacks some. The V and J calls and clone size are taken from that table; D and trimming were inferred from the DNA. The table lists roughly 150,000 clones, around 82% of them singletons. Sequencing was performed on peripheral blood. This TCR was recovered from a woman in her seventies who had recovered from COVID-19.

The CDR3 sequence: CASSLAGRVGDEQYF. CDR3 DNA sequence: TGTGCCAGCAGCTTGGCCGGGAGGGTTGGCGACGAGCAGTACTTC. The chain carries TRBV5-4 and TRBJ2-7; 8 bases line up with TRBD2. The CDR3 has 15 residues. Germline loops: CDR1 SGHNT, CDR2 YYREEE (reference sequence). V lost 0 bases and J lost 5; bases outside the gene matches: 7.